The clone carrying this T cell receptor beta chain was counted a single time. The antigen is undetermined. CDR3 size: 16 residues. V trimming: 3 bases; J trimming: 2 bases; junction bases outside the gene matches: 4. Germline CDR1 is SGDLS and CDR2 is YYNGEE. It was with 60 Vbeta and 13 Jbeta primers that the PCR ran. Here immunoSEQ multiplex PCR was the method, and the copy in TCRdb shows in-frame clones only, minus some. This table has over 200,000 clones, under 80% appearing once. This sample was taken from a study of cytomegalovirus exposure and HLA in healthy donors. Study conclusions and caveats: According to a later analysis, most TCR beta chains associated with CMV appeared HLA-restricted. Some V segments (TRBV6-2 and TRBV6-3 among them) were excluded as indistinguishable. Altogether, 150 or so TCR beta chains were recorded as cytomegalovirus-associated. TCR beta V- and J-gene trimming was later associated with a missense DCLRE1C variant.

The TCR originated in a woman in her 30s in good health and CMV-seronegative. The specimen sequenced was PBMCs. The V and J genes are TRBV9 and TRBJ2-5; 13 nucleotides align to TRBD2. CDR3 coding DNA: TGTGCCAGCAGCGAGGGACTAGCGGGGATTCAAGAGACCCAGTACTTC. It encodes CASSEGLAGIQETQYF.